This T cell receptor beta chain is drawn from a study of blood T cell repertoires in COVID-19. This clone came up a few times. The junction had 3 bases not matched to a gene; V was cut back by 5 bases and J by 4 bases. Germline CDR1 SGHTA, CDR2 FQGTGA. The CDR3 loop spans 13 amino acids. TCRdb's table, derived via immunoSEQ multiplex PCR, lists solely in-frame clones and lacks some. The data hold some 150,000 clones, with approximately 81% observed a single time. This clonotype originated in a man in his forties with acute or convalescent COVID-19. Specimen: peripheral blood. This chain links TRBV7-3 with TRBJ1-1; 8 bases line up with TRBD1. DNA of the CDR3: TGTGCCAGCAGCGGACAGGGCGGCACTGAAGCTTTCTTT. Amino acids: CASSGQGGTEAFF.